A selection of T cell receptor beta chains follows, all from one sample in a study of CD8+ T cells in alopecia areata. TCRdb's table, derived via immunoSEQ multiplex PCR, lists solely in-frame clones and lacks some. The data show about 69,000 clones, with about three fifths seen just once and around a sixth held by the top ten. This sample comprised CD8+ T cells sorted from blood, obtained at week 0. The receptors were gathered from a human donor with alopecia areata. Both conserved end residues are part of each CDR3. Fields, in order: J gene, V gene, CDR3 length, CDR3 protein.

j_call: TRBJ1-1; v_call: TRBV9; cdr3_length: 14; cdr3_aa: CASSSGAGHTEAFF
j_call: TRBJ2-7; v_call: TRBV2; cdr3_length: 11; cdr3_aa: CASTPTNEQYF
j_call: TRBJ2-7; v_call: TRBV11-2; cdr3_length: 16; cdr3_aa: CASSLEETGDTYEQYF
j_call: TRBJ2-5; v_call: TRBV11-2; cdr3_length: 15; cdr3_aa: CASSSLRDREETQYF
j_call: TRBJ2-7; v_call: TRBV7-2; cdr3_length: 14; cdr3_aa: CASSSGTGGYEQYF
j_call: TRBJ2-2; v_call: TRBV7-3; cdr3_length: 13; cdr3_aa: CASSQAYTGELFF
j_call: TRBJ2-7; v_call: TRBV29-1; cdr3_length: 13; cdr3_aa: CSVETGTAYEQYF
j_call: TRBJ2-5; v_call: TRBV28; cdr3_length: 16; cdr3_aa: CASSLQGRGLQETQYF
j_call: TRBJ1-1; v_call: TRBV30; cdr3_length: 11; cdr3_aa: CAWSQGGEAFF
j_call: TRBJ2-5; v_call: TRBV18; cdr3_length: 14; cdr3_aa: CASSPRYDQETQYF